This paragraph reports one T cell receptor (beta chain). Its target is not known. The sample is drawn from a study of CD8+ T cells in alopecia areata. The study, taken as a whole, reports: Sequencing of scalp tissue also captures the resident alphabeta T cells of normal skin. Lesional scalp exceeded normal scalp in clonality, especially in alopecia totalis/universalis. Possibly because of HLA-related factors, TCR sharing was less clear across patients than in mice.

cDNA reverse transcribed from extracted RNA served as the sequencing template. Measured with immunoSEQ multiplex PCR; TCRdb has only the in-frame clones, and not every one. The sample shows about 110,000 clones, around 59% of them seen only once. Using a FACSAria, the CD4+ and CD8+ T cells were sorted from the PBMCs. The sequence was collected from a human donor in good health. Sequenced sample: CD8+ T cells sorted from blood.

This CDR3 reads CASSPGRPFWGELFF. Written as DNA, the CDR3 is TGTGCCAGCAGCCCCGGACGCCCGTTTTGGGGGGAACTGTTTTTT. V usage is TRBV28 and J usage is TRBJ1-4, with D perhaps matching TRBD1 (5 bases). The CDR3 sequence is 15 residues long. Germline V gene sequence: CDR1 MDHEN, CDR2 SYDVKM. Trimming removed 6 bases at V and 12 bases at J, with 23 bases between. Supplemented by reference TRBV28 and TRBJ1-4, the full variable domain reads DVKVTQSSRYLVKRTGEKVFLECVQDMDHENMFWYRQDPGLGLRLIYFSYDVKMKEKGDIPEGYSVSREKKERFSLILESASTNQTSMYLCASSPGRPFWGELFFGSGTQLSVL.